A selection of T cell receptor beta chains follows, all from one sample in a study of technical replicates of blood from a handful of donors. The repertoire was sequenced with immunoSEQ multiplex PCR; TCRdb's copy has only in-frame clones and lacks some. The data show about 15,000 clones, roughly 87% seen once. Material for sequencing was PBMCs. The receptors derive from a human donor in good health. The CDR3 runs from the conserved cysteine through the conserved F or W. A D gene is named only where the DNA matches it firmly. Part of the rows lack a size; the others show once, few, many or a class for expanded clones.

clone_size j_call d_call v_call cdr3_nt cdr3_aa
once TRBJ1-5 - TRBV28 TGTGCCAGTACTCTTTCCAATCAGCCCCAGCATTTT CASTLSNQPQHF
- TRBJ2-1 - TRBV6-5 TGTGCCAGCAGTTACCTGGGGACAAGAAAGGCCAGTGAGCAGTTCTTC CASSYLGTRKASEQFF
- TRBJ2-7 TRBD1 TRBV27 TGTGCCAGCAGTACCTTTAGAGGGGGCCCCTACGAGCAGTACTTC CASSTFRGGPYEQYF
- TRBJ1-2 TRBD1 TRBV19 TGTGCCAGTAGTAGCCGCGGGACAGGGAGTTTCTATGGCTACACCTTC CASSSRGTGSFYGYTF
- TRBJ2-2 TRBD2 TRBV10-1 TGCGCCAGCAGTGAGGTGGGAGGGGACACCGGGGAGCTGTTTTTT CASSEVGGDTGELFF
- TRBJ2-2 TRBD1 TRBV27 TGTGCCAGCAGTCTGGACAGGGGTAGTAACACCGGGGAGCTGTTTTTT CASSLDRGSNTGELFF
- TRBJ2-1 TRBD2 TRBV9 TGTGCCAGCAGCGGGAGCGGGAGGACCTTCAATGAGCAGTTCTTC CASSGSGRTFNEQFF
- TRBJ1-1 - TRBV6-6 TGTGCCAGCAGCGAACACAGCACTGAAGCTTTCTTT CASSEHSTEAFF
- TRBJ2-1 TRBD2 TRBV6-5 TGTGCCAGCAGTTACCGTCTAGCGGGAGTAGGTAATGAGCAGTTCTTC CASSYRLAGVGNEQFF
- TRBJ1-5 - TRBV2 TGTGCCAGTCGTACAGGGTCAAATCAGCCCCAGCATTTT CASRTGSNQPQHF
- TRBJ1-5 - TRBV30 TGTGCCTGGAGTAAGGGGGACGGTCAGCCCCAGCATTTT CAWSKGDGQPQHF
- TRBJ2-1 TRBD2 TRBV2 TGTGCCAGCATCGAAGGGGCTAGCGGGAGAAGGAGCTACAATGAGCAGTTCTTC CASIEGASGRRSYNEQFF
- TRBJ2-7 TRBD1 TRBV29-1 TGCAGCGTTGGGTGGGACAGGGATAAAGTAGGATACGAGCAGTACTTC CSVGWDRDKVGYEQYF
- TRBJ2-2 TRBD2 TRBV5-1 TGCGCCAGCAGCTCTAGCGGGGTGGGGAACACCGGGGAGCTGTTTTTT CASSSSGVGNTGELFF
few TRBJ2-7 - TRBV27 TGTGCCAGCAGTCCCTGGGGAGGCCTCTACGAGCAGTACTTC CASSPWGGLYEQYF
- TRBJ2-1 TRBD2 TRBV7-2 TGTGCCAGCAGCCGATCAGGGACTAGCGGGATTGGGGAGCAGTTCTTC CASSRSGTSGIGEQFF
once TRBJ2-1 - TRBV30 TGTGCCTGGAGTCTATTAATTCCGAGAAAGCAGTTCTTC CAWSLLIPRKQFF
- TRBJ2-1 TRBD2 TRBV29-1 TGCAGCGTTGATAGGGAGGGGTGGCAGTTCTTC CSVDREGWQFF
- TRBJ2-7 TRBD2 TRBV15 TGTGCCACCAGCAGGGACCGTAGCGGGAGGGCCTATTCCTACGAGCAGTACTTC CATSRDRSGRAYSYEQYF
- TRBJ1-5 - TRBV2 TGTGCCAGCACCGAGGAAGTGGACAACTTCTCCAATCAGCCCCAGCATTTT CASTEEVDNFSNQPQHF
- TRBJ2-1 TRBD2 TRBV10-3 TGTGCCATCAGTGAGGTAGCGGGAGGGCCGGTTGAGCAGTTCTTC CAISEVAGGPVEQFF